This T cell receptor (beta chain) was sequenced during a study of blood T cells in healthy people across ages. Study details: There was about one barcoded beta molecule captured by template switching per two T cells. General study points: PBMCs were not sorted, which prevented a conclusive comparison of naive versus antigen-experienced cells.

This clonotype was seen more than once but under ten times. Its antigen is not identified. Germline V gene sequence: CDR1 SGHTA, CDR2 FQGNSA. V was clipped by 1 base and J by 3 bases, with 16 bases between them. The CDR3 sequence is 16 residues long. Investigators took 9.5 to 10 milliliters of peripheral blood from every donor. A second PCR, run for roughly 7 to 12 cycles, used a sample-barcoded 5' primer plus a J-beta primer mix. TCRdb ran MiXCR on the 5' RACE reads and lists one entry per CDR3 protein. The table has fewer than 800,000 distinct CDR3 sequences, 45% to 50% seen once; the top ten hold under 35%.

V usage is TRBV7-2 and J usage is TRBJ2-7, with unresolved D. The clonotype comes from a woman in her sixties or seventies in good health. What was sequenced was blood. The CDR3, as DNA: TGTGCCAGCAGCTTAGAGGCTGTTACCCTAAACTACGAGCAGTACTTC. Encoded protein: CASSLEAVTLNYEQYF.